This T cell receptor beta chain is drawn from a study of T and B cells in COVID-19 patients. For the study at large: Of 20 to 25 active-infection patients, more than nine were critically ill with mechanical ventilation or extracorporeal membrane oxygenation.

TRB rearrangements were amplified by multiplex PCR with BIOMED2 TRB-A/B primers. TCRdb reanalysed the multiplex PCR reads using MiXCR and keeps one entry per CDR3 protein. Of 20,000 to 30,000 distinct CDR3 sequences in the sample, over 25% were seen once. Germline CDR1 and CDR2: KGHSH and LQKENI. The CDR3 contains 13 residues. Trimming left V 3 bases short and J 4 bases short, with 10 bases between. From blood, roughly 220-550 ng of genomic DNA served as TRB template. The receptor was isolated from a human donor who had recovered from COVID-19. The specimen sequenced was blood. The V call is TRBV18, the J call TRBJ2-7; D is unclear. CDR3 coding DNA: TGTGCCAGCTCACCCGAAACTGGGTACGAGCAGTACTTC. Its protein product is CASSPETGYEQYF.